This T cell receptor beta chain emerged from a study of radiation and T cells in renal cell carcinoma. The time point was: baseline pretreatment blood. Documented treatment: 15 Gy SBRT to primary tumor, nephrectomy 4 weeks later. This CDR3 is built from 15 residues. Germline CDR1 SGHVS, CDR2 FQNEAQ. Unmatched junction bases numbered 3, after V lost 4 bases and J lost 1 base. Data came from immunoSEQ multiplex PCR; TCRdb stores just in-frame clones and leaves some out. This table holds about 140,000 clones, around 78% found once. This clonotype was sampled from a woman aged 45-59 years with renal cell carcinoma. The sequenced sample was blood, obtained from a patient whose treatment included radiotherapy and nephrectomy. J is TRBJ1-5 and V is TRBV7-8; 8 bases align to TRBD1. The chain's CDR3 is CASSSRDRSNQPQHF. CDR3 sequence (DNA): TGTGCCAGCAGCTCTCGGGACAGGAGCAATCAGCCCCAGCATTTT.